A single sample is the source of the 12 T cell receptor beta chains below, sequenced in a study of a mutant IDH1 vaccine in newly diagnosed glioma. These receptors have no identified antigens. Some clones are missing from TCRdb's copy, which holds only in-frame ones; the method was immunoSEQ multiplex PCR. The sample lists 41,000 or so clones, 85% to 90% occurring once. As for time point: week 35, safety follow-up. Vaccine doses each comprised 300 ug of mutant IDH1 20-mer peptide, with topical imiquimod. The source was PBMCs, collected from a glioma patient whose treatment included an IDH1 peptide vaccine. Receptors originate from a middle-aged man with glioma.

The V gene is TRBV19, the J gene TRBJ2-1; weak D call: TRBD1 (5 bases). Germline V lookup: CDR1 LNHDA, CDR2 SQIVND (reference sequence). Between the trimmed V and J ends, which lost 5 bases and 12 bases, there was a span of 20 bases. This CDR3 has 14 amino acids. CDR3 protein: CASSPGQGTWRQFF. In DNA, the CDR3 is TGTGCCAGTAGTCCTGGGCAGGGTACCTGGCGGCAGTTCTTC.

The genes are TRBV7-2 and TRBJ1-6, with 8 bases fitting TRBD1. The CDR3 extends over 19 amino acids. Germline trimming cut 4 bases from V and 0 bases from J; bases unmatched to any gene: 11. The V gene's germline CDR1 is SGHTA and CDR2 FQGNSA. CDR3 sequence (DNA): TGTGCCAGCAGCTACCGGGACAGGCGCACTAGCTCCTATAATTCACCCCTCCACTTT. It codes for CASSYRDRRTSSYNSPLHF.

In its sample, this clone was seen once. The chain employs TRBV6-1 and TRBJ2-2; possibly TRBD2 for D (6 bases). CDR1 is MNHNS, CDR2 SASEGT, per germline. The V end lost 6 bases, the J end lost 6 bases, and 8 bases lay between the germline ends. The CDR3 extends over 12 amino acids. The DNA for the CDR3 is TGTGCCAGCAGCTGGGGGGCCGGGGAGCTGTTTTTT. Its translation is CASSWGAGELFF.

The chain is built from TRBV9 and TRBJ1-4; 7 nucleotides match TRBD1. The CDR3 is 17 residues long. In germline, CDR1 is SGDLS, CDR2 YYNGEE. After removal of 4 bases from V and 1 base from J, the junction contained 10 bases not matched to a gene. Here the CDR3 reads CASSFSTGTVTNEKLFF. The CDR3, as DNA: TGTGCCAGCAGCTTTTCGACAGGGACGGTAACTAATGAAAAACTGTTTTTT.

The V and J genes are TRBV7-2 and TRBJ1-1; no definite D call. CDR1 is SGHTA, CDR2 FQGNSA, per germline. V was clipped by 5 bases and J by 0 bases, with 13 bases between them. The CDR3 is 15 residues long. In DNA form, the CDR3 reads TGTGCCAGCAGCCGGGCAGCGATCATGAACACTGAAGCTTTCTTT. Translated, it gives CASSRAAIMNTEAFF.

The chain couples TRBV7-8 to TRBJ2-1; D gene ambiguous. V was shortened by 2 bases and J by 9 bases, with 14 bases between the two germline ends. The CDR3 runs 14 residues. Per germline, CDR1 SGHVS and CDR2 FQNEAQ. CDR3 sequence reads: CASSLRVAEGEQFF. The CDR3 DNA reads TGTGCCAGCAGCTTAAGGGTGGCAGAAGGTGAGCAGTTCTTC.

The chain couples TRBV4-3 to TRBJ1-2, with D hard to call. V was clipped by 0 bases and J by 1 base, with 12 bases between them. The CDR3 length is 16 residues. Germline V CDR1 and CDR2: LGHNA, YSLEER. The CDR3 coding sequence is TGCGCCAGCAGCCAAGAGGCAACCATTAATAACTATGGCTACACCTTC. It yields the protein CASSQEATINNYGYTF.

The V call is TRBV27, the J call TRBJ1-5; no definite D call. Germline CDR1 and CDR2: MNHEY and SMNVEV (reference sequence). The CDR3 contains 13 residues. Trimming removed 2 bases at V and 8 bases at J, with 10 bases between. The CDR3 DNA sequence: TGTGCCAGCAGTTTACAGTTTTGGGAGCCCCAGCATTTT. Its translation is CASSLQFWEPQHF.

This clone was observed a single time. The gene calls are TRBV18 and TRBJ1-4; TRBD1 might be the D (6 bases). Deletions cut 2 bases from V and 7 bases from J, with 17 bases between. Germline CDR1 KGHSH, CDR2 LQKENI. The CDR3 is made up of 16 amino acids. CDR3 nucleotides: TGTGCCAGCTCACCAGGGCTGGACAGAGCCCGTGAAAAACTGTTTTTT. Protein product: CASSPGLDRAREKLFF.

The chain is built from TRBV4-2 and TRBJ2-2; no definite D call. Germline loops: CDR1 LGHNA, CDR2 YNFKEQ. V was shortened by 1 base and J by 0 bases, with 9 bases between the two germline ends. The CDR3 consists of 16 residues. CDR3 region: CASSQVALANTGELFF. CDR3 sequence (DNA): TGTGCCAGCAGCCAAGTCGCCCTAGCGAACACCGGGGAGCTGTTTTTT.

The chain is built from TRBV2 and TRBJ2-7; D unresolved. This CDR3 contains 15 residues. Trimming took 7 bases from V and 3 from J, leaving 19 bases between them. Germline lookup yields CDR1 SNHLY and CDR2 FYNNEI. CDR3 loop: CASNIQGLNYYEQYF. For the CDR3, the DNA is TGTGCCAGCAATATCCAAGGATTAAACTACTACGAGCAGTACTTC.

The V and J genes are TRBV2 and TRBJ2-3; 9 bases align to TRBD1. The V and J ends lost 7 bases and 1 base, in that order; junction bases with no gene match: 6. This CDR3 has 15 amino acids. Looked up from germline, CDR1 is SNHLY and CDR2 is FYNNEI. The CDR3 protein is CASIRTGVGTDTQYF. The CDR3 DNA reads as TGTGCCAGCATAAGGACAGGGGTTGGCACAGATACGCAGTATTTT.